This T cell receptor (beta chain) was documented in a study of cytotoxic CD8 clonotypes in ibrutinib-treated CLL. Sequenced by immunoSEQ multiplex PCR; TCRdb stores in-frame clones only, minus some. The data hold 250,000 to 350,000 clones, with 76% observed a single time. The germline CDR1 and CDR2 sequences are MNHNS and SASEGT. Trimming cost V 2 bases and J 6 bases; bases outside gene matches: 7. This CDR3 region has 14 residues. Sequencing used PBMCs, obtained at disease progression, from a patient treated with ibrutinib. The chain employs TRBV6-1 and TRBJ2-7; 7 nucleotides agree with TRBD1. The sequence derives from a human donor with chronic lymphocytic leukemia. CDR3 protein: CASSEIRGLGEQYF. The DNA for the CDR3 is TGTGCCAGCAGTGAAATAAGGGGGCTGGGCGAGCAGTACTTC.